A selection of T cell receptor beta chains follows, all from one sample in a study of blood T cell repertoires in COVID-19. Method: immunoSEQ multiplex PCR; TCRdb's copy keeps in-frame clones and lacks some. This table holds 250,000 to 300,000 clones, around 86% found once. Source material: PBMCs or T cells enriched from blood (not recorded which). These receptors were obtained from a young man who had recovered from COVID-19. The CDR3 runs from the conserved cysteine through the conserved F or W. A D gene is named only where the DNA matches it firmly. A row's size may be missing; if present it is once, few, many or a size class.

D gene	V gene	J gene	clone size	CDR3 protein
NA	TRBV7-2	TRBJ2-1	NA	CASSPDTSYNEQFF
NA	TRBV11-2	TRBJ2-3	NA	CASSLALALYPDTQYF
NA	TRBV5-1	TRBJ1-3	NA	CASSLANSPPADTIYF
NA	TRBV5-1	TRBJ2-3	NA	CASSLGYSSTDTQYF
NA	TRBV2	TRBJ1-1	few	CASLAMAGPEAFF
TRBD1	TRBV28	TRBJ1-2	NA	CASSRETGSYGYTF
NA	TRBV5-4	TRBJ2-3	NA	CASSLMTEPSTDTQYF
NA	TRBV30	TRBJ2-4	NA	CAWSAPPRAGINIQYF
NA	TRBV5-4	TRBJ1-1	NA	CASSASGSMNTEAFF
NA	TRBV11-2	TRBJ2-7	NA	CASSLGPGPYEQYF
TRBD2	TRBV13	TRBJ2-3	once	CASSVWTSGVITDTQYF
NA	TRBV5-3	TRBJ1-4	NA	CARGRGGGCNEKLFF
NA	TRBV6-1	TRBJ1-1	NA	CASSEATNTEAFF
TRBD1	TRBV19	TRBJ2-5	NA	CASSNRGRQTQYF
NA	TRBV5-1	TRBJ1-4	NA	CASSFSNLRTGEKLFF
TRBD1	TRBV2	TRBJ1-5	few	CASSEVGQSNQPQHF
TRBD1	TRBV6-6	TRBJ1-5	NA	CASNRQGGNQPQHF
TRBD1	TRBV7-9	TRBJ1-1	NA	CASSLGSGTEGTEAFF
NA	TRBV6-1	TRBJ2-6	NA	CASSEDRGTGANVLTF
NA	TRBV18	TRBJ1-4	NA	CASSTLPGGNEKLFF
NA	TRBV7-6	TRBJ2-1	once	CASSLQPSDAYNEQFF
TRBD1	TRBV27	TRBJ1-2	NA	CASRPMGQGYGYTF
NA	TRBV4-1	TRBJ2-2	NA	CASSPSNTGELFF
NA	TRBV3-1/TRBV3-2	TRBJ2-5	NA	CASSQEAPRETQYF
NA	TRBV2	TRBJ2-7	NA	CASNLVESLEQYF
TRBD2	TRBV28	TRBJ2-7	few	CASSSMGAGGPYEQYF
TRBD1	TRBV7-6	TRBJ2-7	NA	CASSDGQGFSYEQYF
NA	TRBV28	TRBJ1-5	few	CASSLRTVSNQPQHF
TRBD2	TRBV18	TRBJ2-3	NA	CASSQRELAWLTDTQYF
TRBD1	TRBV3-1/TRBV3-2	TRBJ2-2	once	CASSQRTGGIDTGELFF
TRBD2	TRBV5-1	TRBJ2-1	NA	CASSLGSGGADEQFF
TRBD1	TRBV3-1/TRBV3-2	TRBJ2-7	NA	CASSLSGQGTEQYF
NA	TRBV5-6	TRBJ2-7	NA	CASSLIRRRQTTSYEQYF
NA	TRBV15	TRBJ2-7	NA	CATSKRKDFYEQYF
NA	TRBV11-3	TRBJ2-4	NA	CASSRLLGHQPENIQYF
NA	TRBV30	TRBJ1-3	NA	CAWSVELPTIYF
NA	TRBV19	TRBJ1-2	NA	CASSRTGYLYGYTF
NA	TRBV10-2	TRBJ2-3	NA	CASRQGDLAQYF
NA	TRBV27	TRBJ2-7	NA	CASSFLPGGYEQYF
TRBD1	TRBV6-5	TRBJ1-2	few	CASSPEGQGGGYTF
TRBD1	TRBV6-1	TRBJ1-6	NA	CASSDRQGLSSPLHF
NA	TRBV5-4	TRBJ1-5	NA	CASSLTAYSNQPQHF
NA	TRBV28	TRBJ1-2	NA	CASSLFYRKNSNYGYTF
TRBD2	TRBV3-1/TRBV3-2	TRBJ2-3	NA	CASSRRLAGGGTDTQYF
TRBD1	TRBV5-1	TRBJ2-1	NA	CASNQQGLHNEQFF
NA	TRBV6-5	TRBJ1-6	NA	CASRLTGSPLHF
NA	TRBV5-1	TRBJ2-5	NA	CASSLASTSETQYF
TRBD1	TRBV5-1	TRBJ2-7	NA	CASSKMTGGGYEQYF
NA	TRBV7-9	TRBJ2-1	NA	CASSPGGRGIYEQFF
NA	TRBV27	TRBJ1-6	NA	CASSVRGSSYNSPLHF
TRBD1	TRBV7-2	TRBJ1-2	NA	CASSPGQGVSGYTF
TRBD2	TRBV27	TRBJ2-5	once	CASSTGTSGFETQYF
NA	TRBV7-9	TRBJ2-5	few	CASSLVQQETQYF
NA	TRBV5-6	TRBJ1-2	NA	CASSLGQVYGYTF
NA	TRBV7-9	TRBJ1-1	once	CASSPPGTFNTEAFF